The following is a T cell receptor beta chain sequence with its context. What it binds is unknown. This record belongs to a study of T cells expressing NK-cell markers. Findings and limits, study-wide: It remained uncertain whether the expanded NKG2C+ T cell clones were specific for HCMV antigens.

TCRdb reprocessed the 5' RACE reads and reports one entry per CDR3 protein, with no DNA. This sample's table reports roughly 380,000 distinct CDR3 sequences. The CDR3 sequence is 16 residues long. Looked up from germline, CDR1 is SGHAT and CDR2 is FQNNGV. Specimen: blood T cells: a sorted CD56 or NKG2C T cell subset, CD4+ or CD8+ T cells, or bulk PBMC T cells (not recorded which). This chain links TRBV11-2 with TRBJ2-3; TCRdb designates TRBD1, a call that cannot be tested without DNA. This clonotype was obtained from a man aged 18-70 years in good health. This CDR3 reads CASSFHQGANTDTQYF.